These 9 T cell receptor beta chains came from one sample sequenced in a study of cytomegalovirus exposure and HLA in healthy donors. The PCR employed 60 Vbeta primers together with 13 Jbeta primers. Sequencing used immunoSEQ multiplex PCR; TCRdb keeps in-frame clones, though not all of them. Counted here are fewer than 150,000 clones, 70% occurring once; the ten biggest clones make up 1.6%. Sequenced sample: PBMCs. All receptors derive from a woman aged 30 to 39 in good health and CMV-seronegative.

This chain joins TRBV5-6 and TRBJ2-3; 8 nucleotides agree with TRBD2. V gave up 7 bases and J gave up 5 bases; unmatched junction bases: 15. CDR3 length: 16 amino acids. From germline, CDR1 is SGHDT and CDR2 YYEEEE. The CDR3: CASFPRGGPKIDTQYF. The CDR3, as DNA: TGTGCCAGCTTCCCGCGCGGGGGGCCTAAGATAGATACGCAGTATTTT.

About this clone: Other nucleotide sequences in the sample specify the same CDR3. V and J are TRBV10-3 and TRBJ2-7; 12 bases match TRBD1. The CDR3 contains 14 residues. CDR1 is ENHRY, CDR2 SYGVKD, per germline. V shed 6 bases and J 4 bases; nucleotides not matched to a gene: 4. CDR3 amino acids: CAISPGQGAYEQYF. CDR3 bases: TGTGCCATCAGCCCGGGACAGGGGGCGTACGAGCAGTACTTC.

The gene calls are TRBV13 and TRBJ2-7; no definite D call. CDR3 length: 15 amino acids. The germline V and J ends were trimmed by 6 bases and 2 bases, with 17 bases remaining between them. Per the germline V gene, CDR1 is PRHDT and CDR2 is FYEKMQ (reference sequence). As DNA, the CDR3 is TGTGCCAGCAGTCCCAAGAGAGTTGAAACCTACGAGCAGTACTTC. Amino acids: CASSPKRVETYEQYF.

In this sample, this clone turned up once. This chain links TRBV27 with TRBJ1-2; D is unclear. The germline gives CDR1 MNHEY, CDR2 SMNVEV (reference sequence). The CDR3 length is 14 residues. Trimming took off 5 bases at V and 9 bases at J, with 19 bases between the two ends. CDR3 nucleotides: TGTGCCAGCAGTCCCTCTTATGAGGGTTTGAGCTACACCTTC. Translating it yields CASSPSYEGLSYTF.

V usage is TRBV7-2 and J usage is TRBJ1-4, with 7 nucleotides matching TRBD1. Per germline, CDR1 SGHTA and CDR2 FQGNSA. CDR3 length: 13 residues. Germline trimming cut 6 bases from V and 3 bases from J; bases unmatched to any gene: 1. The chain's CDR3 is CASSGTANEKLFF. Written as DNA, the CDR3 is TGTGCCAGCAGTGGGACAGCTAATGAAAAACTGTTTTTT.

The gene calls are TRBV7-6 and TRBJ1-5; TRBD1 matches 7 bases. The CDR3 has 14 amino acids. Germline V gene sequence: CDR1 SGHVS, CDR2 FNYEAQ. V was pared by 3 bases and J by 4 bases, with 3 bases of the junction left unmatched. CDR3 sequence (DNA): TGTGCCAGCAGCTTTGGGGACAGTAATCAGCCCCAGCATTTT. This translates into CASSFGDSNQPQHF.

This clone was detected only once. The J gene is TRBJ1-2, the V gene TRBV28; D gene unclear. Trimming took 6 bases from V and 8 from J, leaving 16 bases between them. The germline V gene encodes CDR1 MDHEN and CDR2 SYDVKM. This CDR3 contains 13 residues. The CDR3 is CASRLGASGGYTF. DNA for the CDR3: TGTGCCAGCAGGCTAGGAGCTTCGGGGGGCTACACCTTC.

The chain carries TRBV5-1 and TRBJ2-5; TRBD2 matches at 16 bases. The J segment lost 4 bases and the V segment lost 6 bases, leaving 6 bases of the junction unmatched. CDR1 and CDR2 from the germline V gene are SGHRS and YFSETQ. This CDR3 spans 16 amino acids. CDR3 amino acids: CASIPGLAGGRETQYF. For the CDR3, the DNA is TGCGCCAGCATCCCGGGACTAGCGGGGGGGAGAGAGACCCAGTACTTC.

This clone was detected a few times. The CDR3 DNA reads as TGTGCCAGCAGCCAAACTAGCGGGGGGCGGGAGACCCAGTACTTC. It yields the protein CASSQTSGGRETQYF. The rearrangement links TRBV7-9 to TRBJ2-5, with 12 nucleotides matching TRBD2. Germline V lookup: CDR1 SEHNR, CDR2 FQNEAQ (reference sequence). V gave up 5 bases and J gave up 5 bases; unmatched junction bases: 6. The CDR3 runs 15 residues.